A single sample gave rise to the 23 T cell receptor beta chains below, sequenced in a study of monozygotic twins with cystic fibrosis. Measured with immunoSEQ multiplex PCR; TCRdb has only the in-frame clones, and not every one. Among 35,000 or so clones listed, 84% were seen once. The sequencing input was blood. The receptors stem from a girl between 2 and 10 years old with cystic fibrosis.

CDR3 protein: CASSLEDGGYEQFF. As DNA, the CDR3 is TGCGCCAGCAGCTTGGAGGACGGAGGCTATGAGCAGTTCTTC. This chain joins TRBV5-1 and TRBJ2-1, with D possibly being TRBD2 (5 bases). The V gene's germline CDR1 is SGHRS and CDR2 YFSETQ. With 0 bases removed from V and 8 bases from J, the gap between germline ends came to 12 bases. The CDR3 sequence is 14 residues long.

The V and J genes are TRBV30 and TRBJ1-6, with 7 bases matching TRBD1. The V gene end was trimmed by 0 bases and the J gene end by 8 bases; junction bases not matched to a gene: 10. This CDR3 spans 16 amino acids. Germline CDR1 reads GTSNPN; CDR2 reads SVGIG (reference sequence). CDR3 protein: CAWSVRQGEWDSPLHF. The CDR3 nucleotides read TGTGCCTGGAGTGTCCGACAGGGTGAGTGGGATTCACCCCTCCACTTT.

The chain has TRBV6-5 and TRBJ2-3; maybe TRBD1 (6 bases). Germline V CDR1 and CDR2: MNHEY, SVGAGI. The V end lost 2 bases, the J end lost 6 bases, and 15 bases lay between the germline ends. CDR3 length equals 15 residues. The CDR3 spells CASSYKWGPGDTQYF. The CDR3 coding sequence is TGTGCCAGCAGTTACAAGTGGGGGCCCGGGGATACGCAGTATTTT.

The chain recombines TRBV9 with TRBJ2-5; 7 bases fit TRBD2. This CDR3 comprises 14 residues. Trimming at V came to 0 bases and at J to 5 bases, leaving 4 bases not matched to a gene. The germline CDR1 and CDR2 sequences are SGDLS and YYNGEE. The CDR3 region has the DNA TGTGCCAGCAGCGTAGAGACTAGCAGGGAGACCCAGTACTTC. Encoded protein: CASSVETSRETQYF.

The chain employs TRBV5-6 and TRBJ1-2, with D possibly matching TRBD1 (6 bases). CDR1 and CDR2 (germline): SGHDT, YYEEEE. This CDR3 comprises 13 residues. V lost 2 bases and J 8 bases, leaving 13 bases between the germline ends. This CDR3 reads CASSLLQGLGYTF. The CDR3 DNA reads as TGTGCCAGCAGCTTATTACAGGGACTCGGCTACACCTTC. Based on the CDR3 plus reference TRBV5-6 and TRBJ1-2, the full variable domain is DAGVTQSPTHLIKTRGQQVTLRCSPKSGHDTVSWYQQALGQGPQFIFQYYEEEERQRGNFPDRFSGHQFPNYSSELNVNALLLGDSALYLCASSLLQGLGYTFGSGTRLTVV.

V usage is TRBV5-1 and J usage is TRBJ2-5, with 7 bases identical to TRBD1. J was trimmed by 1 base and V by 4 bases; bases with no gene match: 4. The CDR3 runs 14 residues. Germline V lookup: CDR1 SGHRS, CDR2 YFSETQ. The CDR3: CASSLQGSQETQYF. DNA of the CDR3: TGCGCCAGCAGCCTACAGGGGAGCCAAGAGACCCAGTACTTC.

In this sample, this clone turned up a few times. This sequence joins TRBV9 and TRBJ1-1, with D unresolved. The CDR3 length is 13 residues. The V end was cut by 0 bases, the J end by 3 bases, with 6 bases between. From germline, CDR1 is SGDLS and CDR2 YYNGEE. The DNA for the CDR3 is TGTGCCAGCAGCGTAGCAACCTACACTGAAGCTTTCTTT. This encodes CASSVATYTEAFF.

The rearrangement uses TRBV30 and TRBJ1-5, with 7 bases lining up with TRBD1. The CDR3 totals 14 residues. The germline gives CDR1 GTSNPN, CDR2 SVGIG (reference sequence). Trimming at V came to 6 bases and at J to 5 bases, leaving 10 bases not matched to a gene. Here the CDR3 reads CACPSGDSYQPQHF. In DNA, the CDR3 is TGTGCCTGCCCTTCCGGGGACAGTTATCAGCCCCAGCATTTT.

The genes are TRBV6-5 and TRBJ1-6, with no clear D. The CDR3 runs to 12 residues. Trimming cost V 5 bases and J 7 bases, with 6 bases left between them. Per the germline V gene, CDR1 is MNHEY and CDR2 is SVGAGI. This chain's CDR3 is CASSLGNSPLHF. In DNA form, the CDR3 reads TGTGCCAGCAGTCTAGGGAATTCACCCCTCCACTTT.

The chain is built from TRBV29-1 and TRBJ1-1; TRBD1 matches 10 bases. J lost 4 bases, V lost 5 bases, and 1 base had no gene match. Per the germline V gene, CDR1 is SQVTM and CDR2 is ANQGSEA. This CDR3 spans 12 amino acids. CDR3 nucleotides: TGCAGCGTTTGGACAGGGGGCACTGAAGCTTTCTTT. It translates to CSVWTGGTEAFF.

V and J are TRBV30 and TRBJ2-2; perhaps TRBD1 as D (6 bases). Trimming removed 0 bases at V and 2 bases at J, with 16 bases between. There are 17 residues in the CDR3. Germline V gene lookup returns CDR1 GTSNPN and CDR2 SVGIG (reference sequence). In DNA, the CDR3 is TGTGCCTGGAGTGTGGGGAGCAGGGGCCCCAACACCGGGGAGCTGTTTTTT. Residues: CAWSVGSRGPNTGELFF.

The chain has TRBV9 and TRBJ1-4, with 10 bases fitting TRBD1. The V gene's germline CDR1 is SGDLS and CDR2 YYNGEE. CDR3 length: 16 residues. With 2 bases clipped from V and 7 bases from J, the junction kept 8 bases outside the gene matches. The CDR3 region has the DNA TGTGCCAGCAGCGTGACAGGGGGCGCGAGTGGTGAAAAACTGTTTTTT. It encodes CASSVTGGASGEKLFF.

This clone was counted a few times. This chain's CDR3 is CSVEGQPYLTEAFF. The CDR3 region has the DNA TGCAGCGTTGAAGGACAGCCCTACCTCACTGAAGCTTTCTTT. The V and J genes are TRBV29-1 and TRBJ1-1; perhaps TRBD1 as D (5 bases). The CDR3 length is 14 residues. The V end lost 1 base, the J end lost 4 bases, and 13 bases lay between the germline ends. Looked up from germline, CDR1 is SQVTM and CDR2 is ANQGSEA.

The chain is built from TRBV15 and TRBJ1-5; D is uncertain. Germline CDR1 reads LNHNV; CDR2 reads YYDKDF (reference sequence). CDR3 length equals 14 residues. V was shortened by 0 bases and J by 4 bases, with 7 bases between the two germline ends. The DNA for the CDR3 is TGTGCCACCAGCAGAGAAGGGAGAAATCAGCCCCAGCATTTT. Encoded protein: CATSREGRNQPQHF.

This chain uses TRBV5-1 with TRBJ2-7, with 7 bases matching TRBD1. The V gene end was trimmed by 3 bases and the J gene end by 2 bases; junction bases not matched to a gene: 5. The CDR3 runs 14 residues. CDR1 is SGHRS and CDR2 is YFSETQ in the germline V gene. The DNA for the CDR3 is TGCGCCAGCAGCTACGGGACAGCGCCCTACGAGCAGTACTTC. Its translation is CASSYGTAPYEQYF.

The chain links TRBV13 to TRBJ2-1, with a possible D match to TRBD2 (5 bases). Germline CDR1 and CDR2: PRHDT and FYEKMQ (reference sequence). V shed 5 bases and J shed 0 bases, with 11 bases lying between them. The CDR3 totals 15 residues. The DNA for the CDR3 is TGTGCCAGCAGCCCCAAGCGGTACTCCTACAATGAGCAGTTCTTC. Translation: CASSPKRYSYNEQFF. Complete variable domain (other parts from reference TRBV13 and TRBJ2-1): AAGVIQSPRHLIKEKRETATLKCYPIPRHDTVYWYQQGPGQDPQFLISFYEKMQSDKGSIPDRFSAQQFSDYHSELNMSSLELGDSALYFCASSPKRYSYNEQFFGPGTRLTVL.

The V and J genes are TRBV5-6 and TRBJ2-7; D ambiguous. This CDR3 has 12 amino acids. Germline CDR1 SGHDT, CDR2 YYEEEE. Trimming stripped 1 base from V and 6 bases from J, with 8 bases between. The CDR3 loop is CASSLYSTEQYF. For the CDR3, the DNA is TGTGCCAGCAGCTTGTACTCGACCGAGCAGTACTTC.

The V gene is TRBV5-6, the J gene TRBJ2-7, with no clear D. The CDR3 length is 15 residues. Germline loops: CDR1 SGHDT, CDR2 YYEEEE. The V end lost 1 base, the J end lost 0 bases, and 11 bases lay between the germline ends. In DNA, the CDR3 is TGTGCCAGCAGCTTGAGGCAGCTGAGCTCCTACGAGCAGTACTTC. It codes for CASSLRQLSSYEQYF.

This clone was seen only once. This chain connects TRBV18 to TRBJ2-7; 7 nucleotides agree with TRBD1. CDR1 KGHSH and CDR2 LQKENI come from the germline V gene. The length of the CDR3 is 14 residues. The ends lost 3 bases at V and 2 bases at J; junction bases unmatched: 4. Written as DNA, the CDR3 is TGTGCCAGCTCACCGGGACAGTCCACCTACGAGCAGTACTTC. It yields the protein CASSPGQSTYEQYF.

The chain joins TRBV19 to TRBJ1-2; D gene uncertain. Germline V gene sequence: CDR1 LNHDA, CDR2 SQIVND (reference sequence). Trimming took 3 bases from V and 3 from J, leaving 14 bases between them. This CDR3 is 15 amino acids long. The CDR3 here is CASSIREPRHYGYTF. The CDR3 coding sequence is TGTGCCAGTAGTATCCGGGAACCCCGGCACTATGGCTACACCTTC.

The V call is TRBV5-4, the J call TRBJ2-1; the match to TRBD2 covers 15 bases. The V segment lost 5 bases and the J segment 4 bases; nucleotides outside the gene matches: 4. Germline assignment: CDR1 SGHNT and CDR2 YYREEE (reference sequence). CDR3 length: 16 amino acids. The CDR3 protein is CASSPGTSGRYNEQFF. CDR3 nucleotide sequence: TGTGCCAGCAGTCCCGGGACTAGCGGGAGGTACAATGAGCAGTTCTTC.

This chain uses TRBV5-1 with TRBJ2-3, with TRBD2 matching 12 bases. The CDR3 runs to 20 residues. V shed 4 bases and J 0 bases; nucleotides not matched to a gene: 15. The germline gives CDR1 SGHRS, CDR2 YFSETQ. The CDR3 DNA reads as TGCGCCAGCAGCGCTGATCCCCCATCTAGCGGGGGGGTGAGCACAGATACGCAGTATTTT. Its protein product is CASSADPPSSGGVSTDTQYF.

V gene TRBV30 combines with J gene TRBJ2-1; a possible D gene is TRBD2 (6 bases). CDR1 is GTSNPN and CDR2 is SVGIG in the germline V gene (reference sequence). V lost 3 bases and J 2 bases, leaving 14 bases between the germline ends. The CDR3 runs 15 residues. CDR3 loop: CAWRIRDLPYNEQFF. The CDR3 DNA follows: TGTGCCTGGAGGATCCGGGACTTACCCTACAATGAGCAGTTCTTC.